Listed here are 10 T cell receptor beta chains from one sample, sequenced in a study of T cells after yellow fever vaccination. TCRdb processed the 5' RACE reads anew with MiXCR; each CDR3 protein has one entry. The table includes more than 450,000 distinct CDR3 sequences, around a fifth detected once. The material sequenced was PBMCs, taken about 21 days after the first yellow fever vaccination. These TCRs come from a man between 18 and 29 years old who received the YFV17D yellow fever vaccine.

In this sample, this clonotype turned up many times. The chain carries TRBV29-1 and TRBJ2-7, with D tentatively TRBD2 (6 bases). The CDR3 totals 13 residues. Per the germline V gene, CDR1 is SQVTM and CDR2 is ANQGSEA. Trimming stripped 5 bases from V and 7 bases from J, with 18 bases between. CDR3 amino acids: CSVLDLRSGEQYF. CDR3 nucleotide sequence: TGCAGCGTTCTTGACCTTAGGAGCGGGGAGCAGTACTTC.

This clonotype was seen a few times. This chain connects TRBV9 to TRBJ2-5; 11 nucleotides line up with TRBD2. CDR3 length: 15 residues. Trimming removed 3 bases from V and 2 bases from J; junction bases left unmatched: 3. CDR1 and CDR2 (germline): SGDLS, YYNGEE. The CDR3 here is CASSAGLAVQETQYF. CDR3 nucleotide sequence: TGTGCCAGCAGCGCGGGACTAGCGGTACAAGAGACCCAGTACTTC.

This clonotype turned up a few times. The chain carries TRBV5-1 and TRBJ2-3, with 8 bases that match TRBD2. CDR1 and CDR2 from the germline V gene are SGHRS and YFSETQ. V shed 0 bases and J 2 bases; nucleotides not matched to a gene: 2. CDR3 size: 15 residues. In DNA form, the CDR3 reads TGCGCCAGCAGCTTGGACGGACTAGCCACAGATACGCAGTATTTT. Translated: CASSLDGLATDTQYF.

This clonotype has a handful of counts. V usage is TRBV5-6 and J usage is TRBJ2-7; no reliable D call. Germline-derived CDR1 and CDR2 are SGHDT and YYEEEE. Trimming stripped 1 base from V and 0 bases from J, with 5 bases between. The CDR3 length is 13 residues. CDR3 loop: CASSLQSSYEQYF. CDR3 in DNA: TGTGCCAGCAGCTTGCAAAGCTCCTACGAGCAGTACTTC.

This chain's CDR3 is CASSLASFTANYGYTF. For the CDR3, the DNA is TGCGCCAGCAGCTTGGCCTCTTTCACCGCTAACTATGGCTACACCTTC. V gene TRBV5-1 combines with J gene TRBJ1-2; D call uncertain. The CDR3 loop spans 16 amino acids. Germline assignment: CDR1 SGHRS and CDR2 YFSETQ. Trimming left V 0 bases short and J 0 bases short, with 12 bases between.

This chain links TRBV7-2 with TRBJ1-6, with D possibly TRBD1 on 6 matching bases. Germline V gene sequence: CDR1 SGHTA, CDR2 FQGNSA. The ends were cut back, 5 bases at V and 7 bases at J, with 18 bases in the middle. This CDR3 is built from 16 residues. The CDR3 DNA reads as TGTGCCAGCAGCCTCGGGACACACCTCGGCAATTCACCCCTCCACTTT. It is translated as CASSLGTHLGNSPLHF.

The chain uses TRBV18 and TRBJ1-2; 7 bases match TRBD1. V lost 2 bases and J lost 4; bases outside the gene matches: 7. The germline gives CDR1 KGHSH, CDR2 LQKENI. The CDR3 spans 15 residues. The chain's CDR3 is CASSPASGGGYGYTF. The CDR3 DNA reads TGTGCCAGCTCACCAGCTTCAGGGGGAGGCTATGGCTACACCTTC.

The J gene is TRBJ2-5, the V gene TRBV5-1; TRBD1 agrees at 7 bases. This CDR3 is built from 15 residues. The J segment lost 4 bases and the V segment lost 4 bases, leaving 10 bases of the junction unmatched. In germline, CDR1 is SGHRS, CDR2 YFSETQ. For the CDR3, the DNA is TGCGCCAGCAGCCCGACAGGGACCTCGGGAGAGACCCAGTACTTC. It is translated as CASSPTGTSGETQYF. Together with reference TRBV5-1 and TRBJ2-5, the CDR3 gives the full variable domain: KAGVTQTPRYLIKTRGQQVTLSCSPISGHRSVSWYQQTPGQGLQFLFEYFSETQRNKGNFPGRFSGRQFSNSRSEMNVSTLELGDSALYLCASSPTGTSGETQYFGPGTRLLVL.

This clonotype was counted only a few times. The genes are TRBV9 and TRBJ1-2, with D possibly TRBD1 on 5 matching bases. Germline CDR1 SGDLS, CDR2 YYNGEE. Trimming took 3 bases from V and 5 from J, leaving 14 bases between them. The CDR3 covers 14 residues. The CDR3 region has the DNA TGTGCCAGCAGCGCGAGTGGGGCGCTATATGGCTACACCTTC. It translates to CASSASGALYGYTF.

This rearrangement joins TRBV6-2 or TRBV6-3 to TRBJ2-7, with TRBD1 matching 8 bases. CDR3 length equals 12 residues. Losses at the gene ends were 7 bases for V and 5 bases for J; bases not matched to a gene: 4. The V gene's germline CDR1 is MNHEY and CDR2 SVGEGT. The CDR3 DNA follows: TGTGCCAGCACGTCAGGGGGCCACGAGCAGTACGTC. It is translated as CASTSGGHEQYV.